This T cell receptor (beta chain) was sequenced in a study of shared T cell receptors in the human thymus (dated by TCRdb to the early 2020s). A note on the overall study: The study examined how self-reactive, shared T-cell receptor alpha chains are generated in the human thymus.

Library preparation employed the immunoSEQ multiplex PCR assay. TCRdb stores this immuneACCESS table with in-frame sequences only. Part of the clones is absent; in the studies checked, under half of the shortfall reflects unresolved V genes, and no reason is known for the rest. The sample includes over 650,000 clones, with 70% to 90% observed a single time. The ten largest clones take up roughly 0.0089% of the sample. Notes on this clone: The antigen it recognizes is unknown. Base qualities are missing; no much larger clone stands one base away.

These sequences were also reported in another study, on human thymus T cells. As the second paper documents: The donors were immunologically healthy infants in Finland who had open corrective cardiac surgery for congenital heart defects. Thymus tissue was obtained as surgical resects removed during corrective cardiac surgery. V and J gene segment usage appeared biased in both thymic and peripheral blood repertoires. According to the related research, thymic TCR repertoires were highly overlapping among unrelated individuals. TCR alpha and beta repertoires from about eight infant thymus samples and a few related peripheral blood samples were characterized in the study. The cohort included six male and a couple of female infants, with donor ages spanning 7 to 244 days. After being mechanically released from the tissue, thymocytes were kept at -70 degrees C in pellets of roughly 8.5-34 million cells. A QIAsymphony instrument was used to extract genomic DNA from frozen cell pellets. Using the immunoSEQ multiplex PCR assay, the TCRB and TCRAD loci were amplified from a standardized quantity of quality-controlled genomic DNA. The amplicons covered the V(D)J region and were long enough to include the CDR3 and to identify the V and J genes. Through the commercial immunoSEQ service, the amplicons were sequenced on an Illumina platform. Primer bias and sequencing errors were corrected as previously described, and TCRAD and TCRB definitions were based on the IMGT database. immunoSEQ Analyzer 3.0 and VDJTools were used for repertoire analysis, which covered basic statistics, V/J segment usage, diversity estimates, rarefaction and pairwise overlap. To estimate diversity, the Chao1, ChaoE, Efron-Thisted, Shannon and inverse Simpson indices were applied, and diversity was also estimated on datasets down-sampled to the smallest sample. Repertoire overlap was determined by strict matching of CDR3 nucleotide sequence, V gene and J gene, and Jaccard-based multidimensional scaling clustering was applied. Thymus samples yielded on average approximately 860,000 unique TCRB clonotypes, compared with around 84,000 from blood samples.

The specimen was thymocytes. The sequence was obtained from a boy under three years old with a congenital heart defect. Donor details come from another sample of the same person, matched by shared clones.

The CDR3 reads as follows: CASSVAGLAPFSSYNEQFF. The nucleotide sequence reads TGTGCCAGCAGCGTAGCGGGACTAGCCCCCTTTAGCTCCTACAATGAGCAGTTCTTC. In this chain, TRBV9 is recombined with TRBJ2-1; 9 junctional bases match TRBD2. The germline V gene encodes CDR1 SGDLS and CDR2 YYNGEE. The CDR3 runs 19 residues from the cysteine to the phenylalanine. Kept here is only the CDR3 DNA, which spans 57 bases and is read in frame from base 1. Trimmed from V: 0 bases; trimmed from J: 0 bases; junction bases lacking a gene match: 10.